This is a list of T cell receptor beta chains from one sample in a study of CD4 T cells in relation to SARS-CoV-2 and coronaviruses. Sequencing used immunoSEQ multiplex PCR; TCRdb keeps in-frame clones, though not all of them. Of tens of thousands of clones in the sample, about 91% were seen once. Sample: naive CD4+ T cells from PBMCs. The receptors stem from an adult with COVID-19. Each CDR3 is given with its conserved first and last residue. Each record gives: J gene, D gene, V gene, clone size, CDR3 protein, CDR3 DNA. A D gene is named only where the DNA matches it firmly. Some rows have no size entry. The others give once, few or many, or a class for an expanded clone.

J gene: TRBJ2-1; D gene: TRBD2; V gene: TRBV5-1; clone size: -; CDR3 protein: CASSHMAAGGLGEQFF; CDR3 DNA: TGCGCCAGCAGCCACATGGCAGCGGGAGGGTTAGGTGAGCAGTTCTTC
J gene: TRBJ2-3; D gene: -; V gene: TRBV7-9; clone size: -; CDR3 protein: CASSPRAGGHTDTQYF; CDR3 DNA: TGTGCCAGCAGCCCACGTGCAGGAGGCCACACAGATACGCAGTATTTT
J gene: TRBJ2-3; D gene: TRBD2; V gene: TRBV7-2; clone size: -; CDR3 protein: CASSFTSGSPDTQYF; CDR3 DNA: TGTGCCAGCAGCTTTACTAGCGGGAGCCCAGATACGCAGTATTTT
J gene: TRBJ2-1; D gene: TRBD2; V gene: TRBV4-3; clone size: -; CDR3 protein: CASSHPGSSTREDSYNEQFF; CDR3 DNA: TGCGCCAGCAGCCACCCAGGGAGCTCAACCCGGGAGGACTCCTACAATGAGCAGTTCTTC
J gene: TRBJ2-7; D gene: TRBD2; V gene: TRBV18; clone size: -; CDR3 protein: CASSATSGSTYEQYF; CDR3 DNA: TGTGCCAGCTCAGCGACTAGCGGGAGTACCTACGAGCAGTACTTC
J gene: TRBJ2-3; D gene: -; V gene: TRBV24-1; clone size: -; CDR3 protein: CATSGNWPSTDTQYF; CDR3 DNA: TGTGCCACCAGTGGTAACTGGCCTAGCACAGATACGCAGTATTTT
J gene: TRBJ1-6; D gene: -; V gene: TRBV28; clone size: -; CDR3 protein: CASSLPGPSSPLHF; CDR3 DNA: TGTGCCAGCAGTCTGCCGGGACCCTCCTCACCCCTCCACTTT
J gene: TRBJ1-6; D gene: TRBD1; V gene: TRBV5-1; clone size: -; CDR3 protein: CASSLAGTGLSPLHF; CDR3 DNA: TGCGCCAGCAGCTTGGCTGGGACAGGCCTTTCACCCCTCCACTTT
J gene: TRBJ1-4; D gene: -; V gene: TRBV5-6; clone size: -; CDR3 protein: CASSLKQINEKLFF; CDR3 DNA: TGTGCCAGCAGCTTGAAACAGATTAATGAAAAACTGTTTTTT
J gene: TRBJ2-7; D gene: -; V gene: TRBV3-1/TRBV3-2; clone size: -; CDR3 protein: CASSRQSGTATYEQYF; CDR3 DNA: TGTGCCAGCAGCCGACAATCCGGGACCGCAACCTACGAGCAGTACTTC
J gene: TRBJ2-1; D gene: -; V gene: TRBV12-3/TRBV12-4; clone size: -; CDR3 protein: CASNIRGPNEQFF; CDR3 DNA: TGTGCCAGCAATATCAGGGGACCCAATGAGCAGTTCTTC
J gene: TRBJ2-5; D gene: TRBD2; V gene: TRBV4-3; clone size: -; CDR3 protein: CASSFAPPGLAEETQYF; CDR3 DNA: TGCGCCAGCAGCTTCGCCCCCCCGGGACTAGCGGAAGAGACCCAGTACTTC
J gene: TRBJ2-1; D gene: TRBD2; V gene: TRBV19; clone size: -; CDR3 protein: CASSYSGSYNEQFF; CDR3 DNA: TGTGCCAGTAGTTATAGCGGGAGCTACAATGAGCAGTTCTTC
J gene: TRBJ2-2; D gene: TRBD2; V gene: TRBV24-1; clone size: -; CDR3 protein: CATSDRRTSGTGELFF; CDR3 DNA: TGTGCCACCAGTGATCGACGGACTAGCGGTACCGGGGAGCTGTTTTTT
J gene: TRBJ2-3; D gene: -; V gene: TRBV2; clone size: -; CDR3 protein: CASSVSMDTQYF; CDR3 DNA: TGTGCCAGCAGTGTGAGTATGGATACGCAGTATTTT
J gene: TRBJ2-2; D gene: -; V gene: TRBV19; clone size: -; CDR3 protein: CASSENTGELFF; CDR3 DNA: TGTGCCAGTAGCGAGAACACCGGGGAGCTGTTTTTT
J gene: TRBJ2-1; D gene: -; V gene: TRBV5-1; clone size: -; CDR3 protein: CASSLDSGEQFF; CDR3 DNA: TGCGCCAGCAGCTTAGACTCCGGTGAGCAGTTCTTC
J gene: TRBJ2-5; D gene: -; V gene: TRBV5-5; clone size: once; CDR3 protein: CASSLVSGRETQYF; CDR3 DNA: TGTGCCAGCAGCTTGGTCTCAGGGAGAGAGACCCAGTACTTC
J gene: TRBJ2-3; D gene: -; V gene: TRBV5-4; clone size: -; CDR3 protein: CASSFSTDTQYF; CDR3 DNA: TGTGCCAGCAGCTTTTCCACAGATACGCAGTATTTT
J gene: TRBJ2-7; D gene: -; V gene: TRBV6-5; clone size: -; CDR3 protein: CASQGRLTSYEQYF; CDR3 DNA: TGTGCCTCCCAGGGTCGGCTAACCTCCTACGAGCAGTACTTC
J gene: TRBJ2-7; D gene: -; V gene: TRBV6-2/TRBV6-3; clone size: -; CDR3 protein: CASSQHGGISYEQYF; CDR3 DNA: TGTGCCAGCAGCCAACACGGCGGCATATCCTACGAGCAGTACTTC
J gene: TRBJ2-3; D gene: -; V gene: TRBV28; clone size: -; CDR3 protein: CASSSYRGRTDTQYF; CDR3 DNA: TGTGCCAGCAGTTCATATCGGGGGAGGACAGATACGCAGTATTTT
J gene: TRBJ1-1; D gene: TRBD1; V gene: TRBV10-3; clone size: -; CDR3 protein: CAISESWPGGTEAFF; CDR3 DNA: TGTGCCATCAGTGAGTCGTGGCCAGGGGGTACTGAAGCTTTCTTT
J gene: TRBJ2-7; D gene: -; V gene: TRBV18; clone size: -; CDR3 protein: CASSPDSATYEQYF; CDR3 DNA: TGTGCCAGCTCACCCGACAGTGCTACCTACGAGCAGTACTTC
J gene: TRBJ2-7; D gene: -; V gene: TRBV20-1; clone size: once; CDR3 protein: CSASSGGALGEQYF; CDR3 DNA: TGCAGTGCTAGTTCGGGGGGCGCTTTGGGGGAGCAGTACTTC
J gene: TRBJ1-6; D gene: -; V gene: TRBV15; clone size: -; CDR3 protein: CATSRDQSRAAPLHF; CDR3 DNA: TGTGCCACCAGCAGAGACCAGTCCAGGGCAGCACCCCTCCACTTT
J gene: TRBJ1-5; D gene: TRBD1; V gene: TRBV19; clone size: -; CDR3 protein: CASSISRGDQPQHF; CDR3 DNA: TGTGCCAGTAGTATTAGCAGGGGGGATCAGCCCCAGCATTTT
J gene: TRBJ2-5; D gene: -; V gene: TRBV7-2; clone size: -; CDR3 protein: CASSPQISDPQETQYF; CDR3 DNA: TGTGCCAGCAGCCCACAAATATCTGACCCGCAAGAGACCCAGTACTTC
J gene: TRBJ2-7; D gene: -; V gene: TRBV24-1; clone size: -; CDR3 protein: CATSDLLGQNGREFSYEQYF; CDR3 DNA: TGTGCCACCAGTGATTTGTTGGGACAAAATGGGCGGGAGTTCTCCTACGAGCAGTACTTC
J gene: TRBJ1-2; D gene: -; V gene: TRBV28; clone size: -; CDR3 protein: CASSDISRTYGYTF; CDR3 DNA: TGTGCCAGCAGTGACATCTCAAGAACCTATGGCTACACCTTC
J gene: TRBJ1-5; D gene: TRBD1; V gene: TRBV24-1; clone size: -; CDR3 protein: CATQDRGSWQPQHF; CDR3 DNA: TGTGCCACTCAAGACAGGGGCTCTTGGCAGCCCCAGCATTTT
J gene: TRBJ2-2; D gene: -; V gene: TRBV12-2; clone size: -; CDR3 protein: CAPNSRNTGELFF; CDR3 DNA: TGTGCGCCGAACTCGCGCAACACCGGGGAGCTGTTTTTT
J gene: TRBJ2-1; D gene: -; V gene: TRBV28; clone size: -; CDR3 protein: CASSLSAANNEQFF; CDR3 DNA: TGTGCCAGCAGTTTATCGGCCGCCAACAATGAGCAGTTCTTC
J gene: TRBJ1-1; D gene: -; V gene: TRBV6-5; clone size: -; CDR3 protein: CASSSRSTAFF; CDR3 DNA: TGTGCCAGCAGCTCCCGATCGACGGCTTTCTTT
J gene: TRBJ2-1; D gene: -; V gene: TRBV4-1; clone size: -; CDR3 protein: CASSQVRDYNEQFF; CDR3 DNA: TGCGCCAGCAGCCAAGTGCGGGACTACAATGAGCAGTTCTTC
J gene: TRBJ1-4; D gene: TRBD1; V gene: TRBV7-9; clone size: few; CDR3 protein: CASSSDRRGRKLFF; CDR3 DNA: TGTGCCAGCAGCTCGGACAGGCGGGGGCGGAAACTGTTTTTT
J gene: TRBJ2-5; D gene: -; V gene: TRBV24-1; clone size: -; CDR3 protein: CATMGGRGIGETQYF; CDR3 DNA: TGTGCCACCATGGGGGGAAGGGGAATCGGGGAGACCCAGTACTTC
J gene: TRBJ2-3; D gene: -; V gene: TRBV28; clone size: -; CDR3 protein: CASSSPGGGTDTQYF; CDR3 DNA: TGTGCCAGCAGTTCCCCTGGGGGAGGCACAGATACGCAGTATTTT
J gene: TRBJ2-5; D gene: -; V gene: TRBV7-3; clone size: -; CDR3 protein: CASSLTGMGETQYF; CDR3 DNA: TGTGCCAGCAGCTTAACCGGGATGGGAGAGACCCAGTACTTC
J gene: TRBJ1-5; D gene: TRBD1; V gene: TRBV18; clone size: -; CDR3 protein: CASSPPGTENQPQHF; CDR3 DNA: TGTGCCAGCTCACCACCGGGGACAGAAAATCAGCCCCAGCATTTT
J gene: TRBJ2-7; D gene: -; V gene: TRBV19; clone size: -; CDR3 protein: CASSDRQGTYEQYF; CDR3 DNA: TGTGCCAGTAGTGACCGTCAGGGCACCTACGAGCAGTACTTC
J gene: TRBJ2-7; D gene: TRBD2; V gene: TRBV19; clone size: -; CDR3 protein: CASTLGTSGSYEQYF; CDR3 DNA: TGTGCCAGTACCCTTGGGACTAGCGGGAGTTACGAGCAGTACTTC
J gene: TRBJ2-5; D gene: TRBD2; V gene: TRBV7-9; clone size: -; CDR3 protein: CASSLTSGIGQETQYF; CDR3 DNA: TGTGCCAGCAGCCTAACTAGCGGGATAGGACAAGAGACCCAGTACTTC
J gene: TRBJ2-2; D gene: TRBD1; V gene: TRBV29-1; clone size: -; CDR3 protein: CSVDGNYRDRKGTGELFF; CDR3 DNA: TGCAGCGTTGATGGGAACTACCGGGACAGGAAGGGGACCGGGGAGCTGTTTTTT
J gene: TRBJ1-5; D gene: -; V gene: TRBV3-1/TRBV3-2; clone size: -; CDR3 protein: CASSQGYQPQHF; CDR3 DNA: TGTGCCAGCAGCCAAGGGTATCAGCCCCAGCATTTT
J gene: TRBJ2-7; D gene: -; V gene: TRBV11-2; clone size: -; CDR3 protein: CASSLMGSEQYF; CDR3 DNA: TGTGCCAGCAGCTTAATGGGGAGCGAGCAGTACTTC
J gene: TRBJ2-7; D gene: TRBD2; V gene: TRBV7-2; clone size: once; CDR3 protein: CASSLVPLAGGGTLLEQYF; CDR3 DNA: TGTGCCAGCAGCTTAGTTCCGCTAGCGGGAGGCGGTACTCTACTCGAGCAGTACTTC
J gene: TRBJ1-5; D gene: -; V gene: TRBV28; clone size: -; CDR3 protein: CASSLSRGRNQPQHF; CDR3 DNA: TGTGCCAGCAGTTTATCGCGGGGACGCAATCAGCCCCAGCATTTT
J gene: TRBJ2-3; D gene: TRBD2; V gene: TRBV5-4; clone size: -; CDR3 protein: CASSPGGGRSTDTQYF; CDR3 DNA: TGTGCCAGCAGCCCGGGCGGCGGGAGGAGCACAGATACGCAGTATTTT
J gene: TRBJ2-7; D gene: -; V gene: TRBV6-2/TRBV6-3; clone size: -; CDR3 protein: CASSQTPFSYEQYF; CDR3 DNA: TGTGCCAGCAGTCAGACTCCCTTTTCCTACGAGCAGTACTTC
J gene: TRBJ2-1; D gene: -; V gene: TRBV28; clone size: once; CDR3 protein: CASSLYVDSSYNEQFF; CDR3 DNA: TGTGCCAGCAGTTTATACGTTGATAGCTCCTACAATGAGCAGTTCTTC
J gene: TRBJ2-7; D gene: -; V gene: TRBV27; clone size: -; CDR3 protein: CASSSRAEPSSYEQYF; CDR3 DNA: TGTGCCAGCAGTTCTCGCGCCGAACCGAGCTCCTACGAGCAGTACTTC
J gene: TRBJ1-1; D gene: TRBD1; V gene: TRBV13; clone size: once; CDR3 protein: CASSLTGIGDTEAFF; CDR3 DNA: TGTGCCAGCAGCCTGACAGGGATAGGAGACACTGAAGCTTTCTTT
J gene: TRBJ2-7; D gene: TRBD2; V gene: TRBV19; clone size: once; CDR3 protein: CASGMAGGGFWEQYF; CDR3 DNA: TGTGCCAGTGGAATGGCGGGAGGCGGGTTTTGGGAGCAGTACTTC
J gene: TRBJ1-1; D gene: -; V gene: TRBV6-5; clone size: -; CDR3 protein: CASRGGFMNTEAFF; CDR3 DNA: TGTGCCAGCAGGGGAGGGTTTATGAACACTGAAGCTTTCTTT
J gene: TRBJ1-4; D gene: -; V gene: TRBV21-1; clone size: -; CDR3 protein: CAGRWAVGEKLFF; CDR3 DNA: TGTGCCGGCAGGTGGGCGGTCGGTGAAAAACTGTTTTTT
J gene: TRBJ2-1; D gene: -; V gene: TRBV7-3; clone size: -; CDR3 protein: CASSSLPGFDEQFF; CDR3 DNA: TGTGCCAGCTCTTCACTTCCAGGCTTCGATGAGCAGTTCTTC